This entry features one T cell receptor beta chain sequence. No antigen is known for it. TCRdb's copy holds only in-frame clones and misses some; the assay was immunoSEQ multiplex PCR. Found here are 100,000 to 150,000 clones, just under 95% of them singletons; the top ten hold roughly 7.2%. The data are from a study of T cell responses to AZD1222 COVID-19 vaccine. Whole-study findings and limits: Spike was spanned by vaccine-associated CD4 TCRs, which were dominant at 160-218 and 743-854. Recipients of AZD1222 seropositive at baseline numbered only five or six. The study found Spike-specific TCR breadth and depth rose after two AZD1222 doses.

This receptor was taken from an adult in good health. Sequenced here: peripheral blood, sampled on day 0 of AZD1222 vaccination.

The CDR3 nucleotides are TGTGCCAGCAGCTTAGCAACTAGCGGGCTCTTCGGGGAGCTGTTTTTT. As protein: CASSLATSGLFGELFF. The J gene is TRBJ2-2, the V gene TRBV7-2, with 9 bases aligning to TRBD2. The trim removed 0 bases at V and 7 bases at J, leaving 6 bases unmatched. The germline V gene encodes CDR1 SGHTA and CDR2 FQGNSA. This CDR3 is built from 16 residues. The variable domain in full, with the rest retrieved from reference TRBV7-2 and TRBJ2-2, is GAGVSQSPSNKVTEKGKDVELRCDPISGHTALYWYRQSLGQGLEFLIYFQGNSAPDKSGLPSDRFSAERTGGSVSTLTIQRTQQEDSAVYLCASSLATSGLFGELFFGEGSRLTVL.